This T cell receptor beta chain was found in a study of blood T cell repertoires in COVID-19. The wider study: Sites in the United States, Italy and Spain provided acute and convalescent COVID-19 samples. PBMCs, B-cell-depleted T cells, or T cells were the source of the cDNA or gDNA that made up the material.

Authors' methods: By means of reference gene primer amplification, nucleated cell counts were estimated. Sequenced by immunoSEQ multiplex PCR; TCRdb stores in-frame clones only, minus some. The DNA gave D and trimming, while V, J and clone size come from that table. The data contain around 100,000 clones, roughly four fifths of them seen just once; the ten biggest clones take up around 6.9%. CDR3 length: 11 residues. CDR1 and CDR2 from the germline V gene are LNHDA and SQIVND (reference sequence). Trimming took 4 bases from V and 5 from J, leaving 6 bases between them. The chain carries TRBV19 and TRBJ2-7; D is perhaps TRBD2 (5 bases). The sample consisted of peripheral blood. This receptor was identified in a man in his 60s with acute or convalescent COVID-19. The CDR3: CASSTGNEQYF. The DNA of the CDR3 is TGTGCCAGTAGTACGGGGAACGAGCAGTACTTC.